The T cell receptor beta chain under discussion was sequenced for a study of response to subunit inactivated influenza vaccine. Study results and limitations: Few additional T cells are recruited per seasonal influenza vaccination, authors suggested.

A word on this clonotype: Its antigen is as yet unknown.

Germline-derived CDR1 and CDR2 are MGHRA and YSYEKL. Trimming stripped 5 bases from V and 6 bases from J, with 16 bases between. The CDR3 contains 14 residues. TCRdb re-called the RT-PCR reads with MiXCR, one entry per CDR3 protein. The data contain about 520,000 distinct CDR3 sequences, approximately 7.8% of them singletons. V usage is TRBV4-1 and J usage is TRBJ1-2; TRBD1 might be the D (6 bases). This specimen was PBMCs from blood, taken less than 25 months after vaccination. This TCR was recovered from a man between 50 and 75 years old who received an inactivated influenza vaccine. The CDR3 loop reads CASSTPGTSHGYTF. In nucleotides, the CDR3 is TGCGCCAGCAGCACTCCCGGGACAAGTCATGGCTACACCTTC.